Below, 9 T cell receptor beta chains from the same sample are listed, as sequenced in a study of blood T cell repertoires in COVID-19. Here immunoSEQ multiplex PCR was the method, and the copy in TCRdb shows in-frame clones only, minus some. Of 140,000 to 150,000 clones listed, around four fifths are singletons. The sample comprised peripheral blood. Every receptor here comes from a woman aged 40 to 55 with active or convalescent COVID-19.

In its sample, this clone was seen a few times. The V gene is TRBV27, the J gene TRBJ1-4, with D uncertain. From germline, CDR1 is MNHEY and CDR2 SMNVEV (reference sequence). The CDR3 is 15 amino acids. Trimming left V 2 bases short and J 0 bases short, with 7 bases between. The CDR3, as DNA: TGTGCCAGCAGTTTAGGAGCCGCAACTAATGAAAAACTGTTTTTT. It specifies CASSLGAATNEKLFF.

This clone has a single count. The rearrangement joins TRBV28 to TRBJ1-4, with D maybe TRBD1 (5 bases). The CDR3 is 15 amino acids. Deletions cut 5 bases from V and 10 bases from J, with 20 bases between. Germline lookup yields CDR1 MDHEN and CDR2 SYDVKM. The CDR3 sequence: CASSPVGGTVRKLFF. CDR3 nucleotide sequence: TGTGCCAGCAGTCCCGTTGGAGGGACCGTGAGAAAACTGTTTTTT. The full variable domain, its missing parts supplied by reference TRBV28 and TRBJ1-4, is DVKVTQSSRYLVKRTGEKVFLECVQDMDHENMFWYRQDPGLGLRLIYFSYDVKMKEKGDIPEGYSVSREKKERFSLILESASTNQTSMYLCASSPVGGTVRKLFFGSGTQLSVL.

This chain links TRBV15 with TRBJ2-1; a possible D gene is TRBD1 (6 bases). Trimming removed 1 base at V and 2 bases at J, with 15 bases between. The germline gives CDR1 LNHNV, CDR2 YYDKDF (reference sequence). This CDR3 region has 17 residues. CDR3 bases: TGTGCCACCAGCAGAGCCCAGGGGAGCTTTGCCTACAATGAGCAGTTCTTC. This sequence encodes CATSRAQGSFAYNEQFF.

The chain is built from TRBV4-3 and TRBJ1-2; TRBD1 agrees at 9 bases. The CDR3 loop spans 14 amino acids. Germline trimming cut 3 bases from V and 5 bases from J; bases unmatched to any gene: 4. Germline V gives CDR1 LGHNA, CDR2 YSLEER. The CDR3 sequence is CASSHSGTGYGYTF. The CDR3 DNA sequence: TGCGCCAGCAGCCACTCCGGGACAGGGTATGGCTACACCTTC.

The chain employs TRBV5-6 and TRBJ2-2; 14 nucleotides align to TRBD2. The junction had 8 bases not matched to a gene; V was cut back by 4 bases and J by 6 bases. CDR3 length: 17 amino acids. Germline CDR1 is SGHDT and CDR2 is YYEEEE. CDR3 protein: CASSQGLAGAKAGELFF. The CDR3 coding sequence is TGTGCCAGCAGCCAGGGACTAGCGGGAGCTAAGGCCGGGGAGCTGTTTTTT.

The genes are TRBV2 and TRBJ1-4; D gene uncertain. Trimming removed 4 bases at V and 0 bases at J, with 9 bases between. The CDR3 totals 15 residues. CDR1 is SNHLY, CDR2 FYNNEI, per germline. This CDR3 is CASSGQRATNEKLFF. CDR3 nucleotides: TGTGCCAGCAGTGGACAAAGAGCAACTAATGAAAAACTGTTTTTT. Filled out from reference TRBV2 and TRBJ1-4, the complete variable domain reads EPEVTQTPSHQVTQMGQEVILRCVPISNHLYFYWYRQILGQKVEFLVSFYNNEISEKSEIFDDQFSVERPDGSNFTLKIRSTKLEDSAMYFCASSGQRATNEKLFFGSGTQLSVL.

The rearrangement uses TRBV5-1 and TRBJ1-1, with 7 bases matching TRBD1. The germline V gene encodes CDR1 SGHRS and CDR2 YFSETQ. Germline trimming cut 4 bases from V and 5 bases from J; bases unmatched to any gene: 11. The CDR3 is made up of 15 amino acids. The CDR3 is CASSPTNRGWTEAFF. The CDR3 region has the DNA TGCGCCAGCAGCCCTACCAACAGGGGATGGACTGAAGCTTTCTTT.

CDR3 nucleotide sequence: TGTGCCAGCAGTTTTGCGGGGAGCAGCTACGAGCAGTACTTC. Its translation: CASSFAGSSYEQYF. The chain links TRBV27 to TRBJ2-7; a weak D match, TRBD2 (6 bases). The CDR3 runs to 14 residues. Germline V CDR1 and CDR2: MNHEY, SMNVEV (reference sequence). Trimming removed 3 bases at V and 3 bases at J, with 12 bases between.

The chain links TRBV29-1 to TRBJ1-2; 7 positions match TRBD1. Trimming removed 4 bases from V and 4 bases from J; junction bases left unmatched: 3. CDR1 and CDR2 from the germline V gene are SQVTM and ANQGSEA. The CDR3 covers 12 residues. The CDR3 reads CSVVGTAYGYTF. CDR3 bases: TGCAGCGTTGTCGGGACAGCCTATGGCTACACCTTC.